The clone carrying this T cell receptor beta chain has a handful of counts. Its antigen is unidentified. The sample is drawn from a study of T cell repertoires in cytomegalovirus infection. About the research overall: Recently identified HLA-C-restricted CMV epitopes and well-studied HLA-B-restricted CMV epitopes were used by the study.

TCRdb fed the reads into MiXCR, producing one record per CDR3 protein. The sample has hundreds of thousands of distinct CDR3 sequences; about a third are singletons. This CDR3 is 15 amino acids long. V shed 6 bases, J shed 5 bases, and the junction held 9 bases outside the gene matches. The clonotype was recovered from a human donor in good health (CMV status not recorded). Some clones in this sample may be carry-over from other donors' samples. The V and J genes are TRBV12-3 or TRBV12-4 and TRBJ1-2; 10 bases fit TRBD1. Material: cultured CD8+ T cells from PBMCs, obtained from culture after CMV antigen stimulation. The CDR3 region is CASRPGTGVGYGYTF. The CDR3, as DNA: TGTGCCAGCAGACCCGGGACAGGGGTCGGGTATGGCTACACCTTC.